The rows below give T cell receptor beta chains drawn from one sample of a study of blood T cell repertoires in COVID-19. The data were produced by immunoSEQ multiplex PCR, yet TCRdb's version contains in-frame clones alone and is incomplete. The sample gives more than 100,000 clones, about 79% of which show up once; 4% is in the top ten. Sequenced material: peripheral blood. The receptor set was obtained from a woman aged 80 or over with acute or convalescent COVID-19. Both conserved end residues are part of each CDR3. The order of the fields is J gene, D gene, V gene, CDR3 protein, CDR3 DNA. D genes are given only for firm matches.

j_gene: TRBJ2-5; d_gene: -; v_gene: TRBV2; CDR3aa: CASTIFDAGETQYF; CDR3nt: TGTGCCAGTACTATATTCGACGCCGGGGAGACCCAGTACTTC
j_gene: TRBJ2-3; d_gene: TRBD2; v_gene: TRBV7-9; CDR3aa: CASSPHGGGGAADTQYF; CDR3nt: TGTGCCAGCAGCCCCCATGGAGGCGGGGGGGCTGCAGATACGCAGTATTTT
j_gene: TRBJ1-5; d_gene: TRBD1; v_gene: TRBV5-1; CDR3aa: CASSFGTEGNQPQHF; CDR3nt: TGCGCCAGCAGCTTCGGGACAGAGGGCAATCAGCCCCAGCATTTT
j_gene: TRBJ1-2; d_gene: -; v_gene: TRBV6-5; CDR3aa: CASSYSPRGGGYTF; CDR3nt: TGTGCCAGCAGTTACTCGCCGCGGGGTGGAGGCTACACCTTC
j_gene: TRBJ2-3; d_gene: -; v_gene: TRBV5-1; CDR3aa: CASSYGQASTDTQYF; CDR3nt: TGCGCCAGCAGCTATGGACAAGCTAGCACAGATACGCAGTATTTT
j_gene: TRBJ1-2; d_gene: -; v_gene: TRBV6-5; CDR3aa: CASSYSRGMGYTF; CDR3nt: TGTGCCAGCAGTTACTCACGGGGAATGGGCTACACCTTC
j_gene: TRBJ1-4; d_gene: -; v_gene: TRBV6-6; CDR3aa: CASSPHDRTNEKLFF; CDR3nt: TGTGCCAGCAGTCCCCATGACAGAACTAATGAAAAACTGTTTTTT
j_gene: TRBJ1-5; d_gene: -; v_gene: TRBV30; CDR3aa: CAWSTREYQPQHF; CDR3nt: TGTGCCTGGAGTACTCGGGAGTATCAGCCCCAGCATTTT
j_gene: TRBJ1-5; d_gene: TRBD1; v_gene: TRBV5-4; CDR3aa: CASSDRGYQPQHF; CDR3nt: TGTGCCAGCAGCGACAGGGGGTATCAGCCCCAGCATTTT
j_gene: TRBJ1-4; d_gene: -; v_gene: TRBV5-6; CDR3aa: CASSFQGWDEKLFF; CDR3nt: TGTGCCAGCAGCTTTCAGGGATGGGATGAAAAACTGTTTTTT
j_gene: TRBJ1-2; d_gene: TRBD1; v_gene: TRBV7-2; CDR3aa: CASSLMGQGDGYTF; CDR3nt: TGTGCCAGCAGCTTAATGGGACAGGGGGACGGCTACACCTTC
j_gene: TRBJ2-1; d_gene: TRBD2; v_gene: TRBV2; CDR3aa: CASSEGLAHDEQFF; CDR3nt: TGTGCCAGCAGTGAAGGACTAGCCCACGATGAGCAGTTCTTC
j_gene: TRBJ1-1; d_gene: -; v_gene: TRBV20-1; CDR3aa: CSVRDTEAFF; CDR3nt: TGCAGTGTGAGGGACACTGAAGCTTTCTTT
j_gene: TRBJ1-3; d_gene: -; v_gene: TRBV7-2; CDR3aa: CASSRQATPSGNTIYF; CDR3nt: TGTGCCAGCTCTCGACAGGCAACTCCCTCTGGAAACACCATATATTTT
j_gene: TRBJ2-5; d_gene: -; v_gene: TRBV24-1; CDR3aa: CATSDFGSEETQYF; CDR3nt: TGTGCCACCAGTGATTTTGGCTCCGAAGAGACCCAGTACTTC
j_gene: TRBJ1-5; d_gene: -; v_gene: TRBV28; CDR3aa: CASSLEGRGNQPQHF; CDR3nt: TGTGCCAGCAGTTTAGAGGGTCGTGGCAATCAGCCCCAGCATTTT
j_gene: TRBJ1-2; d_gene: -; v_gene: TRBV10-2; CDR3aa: CASSVPETNYGYTF; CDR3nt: TGCGCCAGCAGTGTCCCTGAGACTAACTATGGCTACACCTTC
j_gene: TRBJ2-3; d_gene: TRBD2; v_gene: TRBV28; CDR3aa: CASSVSSGSNPDTQYF; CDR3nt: TGTGCCAGCAGCGTCTCTAGCGGGAGCAACCCAGATACGCAGTATTTT
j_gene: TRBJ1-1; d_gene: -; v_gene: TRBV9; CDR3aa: CASSVSGWKNRRDTEAFF; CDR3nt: TGTGCCAGCAGCGTAAGTGGTTGGAAAAACAGGAGGGACACTGAAGCTTTCTTT
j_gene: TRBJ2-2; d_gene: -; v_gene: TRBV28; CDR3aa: CASSSGLTGELFF; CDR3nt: TGTGCCAGCAGTTCGGGACTCACCGGGGAGCTGTTTTTT
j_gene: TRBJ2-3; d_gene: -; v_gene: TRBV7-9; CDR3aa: CASSLGPRADTQYF; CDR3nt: TGTGCCAGCAGCTTAGGCCCCAGGGCAGATACGCAGTATTTT
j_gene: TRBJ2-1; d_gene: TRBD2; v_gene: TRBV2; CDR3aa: CASSAGGNEQFF; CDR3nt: TGTGCCAGCAGCGCCGGGGGGAATGAGCAGTTCTTC
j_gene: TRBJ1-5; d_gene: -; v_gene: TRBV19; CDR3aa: CASSDRIRPNQPQHF; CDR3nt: TGTGCCAGTAGTGACAGGATCCGTCCAAATCAGCCCCAGCATTTT
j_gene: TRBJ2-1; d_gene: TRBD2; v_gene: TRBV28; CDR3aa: CASSFRTSDNEQFF; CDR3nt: TGTGCCAGCAGTTTTCGGACTAGCGACAATGAGCAGTTCTTC
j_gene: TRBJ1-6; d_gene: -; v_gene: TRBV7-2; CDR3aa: CASSLRGSPLHF; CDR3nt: TGTGCCAGCAGCTTAAGGGGGTCACCCCTCCACTTT
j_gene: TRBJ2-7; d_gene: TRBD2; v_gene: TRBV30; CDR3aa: CAWSGLADSYEQYF; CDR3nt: TGTGCCTGGAGTGGACTAGCGGATTCCTACGAGCAGTACTTC